This TCR beta chain was identified in a study of neoadjuvant anti-PD-1 for oral cavity cancer. These newly diagnosed stage II-IVA oral cavity squamous cell carcinoma patients had no prior systemic or radiation treatment. The repertoire was sequenced with immunoSEQ multiplex PCR; TCRdb's copy has only in-frame clones and lacks some. This repertoire shows 60,000 to 75,000 clones, about 86% found once; its top ten account for less than 4%. J gave up 5 bases and V 5 bases, and 2 bases lay outside the gene matches. The CDR3 sequence is 13 residues long. The germline V gene encodes CDR1 MNHEY and CDR2 SVGAGI.

Sequenced material: PBMCs, taken before nivolumab (anti-PD-1) treatment. The source is a person between 40 and 79 years old with oral cavity squamous cell carcinoma. This rearrangement joins TRBV6-5 to TRBJ2-5, with TRBD1 identical over 10 bases. The chain's CDR3 is CASSRQGAETQYF. CDR3 coding DNA: TGTGCCAGCAGTCGACAGGGGGCCGAGACCCAGTACTTC.